This record looks at one T cell receptor beta chain sequence and its context. Some clones are missing from TCRdb's copy, which holds only in-frame ones; the method was immunoSEQ multiplex PCR. The sample includes some 460,000 clones, 75% to 90% of them seen just once. The data were taken from a study of blood T cell repertoires in COVID-19. The specimen sequenced was peripheral blood. The TCR comes from a woman younger than 45 with acute or convalescent COVID-19.

The CDR3, as DNA: TGTGCCAGCAGTGAAGGAGCGGGGGGCACAGATACGCAGTATTTT. Protein: CASSEGAGGTDTQYF. This rearrangement joins TRBV2 to TRBJ2-3; TRBD2 matches 8 bases. The V and J ends lost 1 base and 1 base, in that order; junction bases with no gene match: 1. Germline V gives CDR1 SNHLY, CDR2 FYNNEI. This CDR3 is 15 amino acids long.